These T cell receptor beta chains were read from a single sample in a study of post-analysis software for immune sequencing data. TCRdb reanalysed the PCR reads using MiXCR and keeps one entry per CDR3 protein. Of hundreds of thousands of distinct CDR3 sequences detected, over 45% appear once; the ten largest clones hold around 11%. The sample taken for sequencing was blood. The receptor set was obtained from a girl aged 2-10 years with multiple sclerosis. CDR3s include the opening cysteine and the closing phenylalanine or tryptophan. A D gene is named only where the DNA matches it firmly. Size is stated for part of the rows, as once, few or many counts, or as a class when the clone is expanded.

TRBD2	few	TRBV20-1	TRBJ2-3	TGCAGTGCTAAGGGACTAGCTAGTACAGATACGCAGTATTTT	CSAKGLASTDTQYF
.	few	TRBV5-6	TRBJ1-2	TGTGCCAGCAGTGGACAAAACCTTTATGGCTACACCTTC	CASSGQNLYGYTF
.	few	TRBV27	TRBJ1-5	TGTGCCAGCAGTTTAGGGTCGGGTCAGCCCCAGCATTTT	CASSLGSGQPQHF
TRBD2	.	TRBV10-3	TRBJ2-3	TGTGTCATCAGTCCAGGGACTAGCGGGAGAGCAGATACGCAGTATTTT	CVISPGTSGRADTQYF
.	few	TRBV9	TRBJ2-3	TGTGCCAGCAGTCCTCGGGCCAGCACAGATACGCAGTATTTT	CASSPRASTDTQYF
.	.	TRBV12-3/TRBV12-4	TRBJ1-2	TGTGCCAGCAGTTTAGTAGGGGCCGGCTACACCTTC	CASSLVGAGYTF
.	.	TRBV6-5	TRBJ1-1	TGTGCCAGCAGCTACTCGAATGGGGGTTCGGATGAAGCTTTCTTT	CASSYSNGGSDEAFF
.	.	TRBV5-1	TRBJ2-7	TGCGCCAGCAGCTCGTTAGGGGCGCAGGACGAGCAGTACTTC	CASSSLGAQDEQYF
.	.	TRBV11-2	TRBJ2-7	TGTGCCAGCAGCGAGCCGGGACTTGCCTACGAGCAGTACTTC	CASSEPGLAYEQYF
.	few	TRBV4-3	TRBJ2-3	TGCGCCAGCAGCCAAGAACCTGGACGGTATTATGCAGATACGCAGTATTTT	CASSQEPGRYYADTQYF
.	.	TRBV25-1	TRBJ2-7	TGTGCCAGCAGTGAATATGGGACAACCCTCTACGAGCAGTACTTC	CASSEYGTTLYEQYF
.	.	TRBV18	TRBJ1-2	TGTGCCAGCTCATCCGGATGGGGGACGGGCTATGGCTACACCTTC	CASSSGWGTGYGYTF
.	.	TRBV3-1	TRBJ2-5	TGTGCCAGCAGCCAAGAACCCAGGGAAGAGACCCAGTACTTC	CASSQEPREETQYF
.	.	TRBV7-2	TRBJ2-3	TGTGCCAGCAGCCCCTTCGGGGGCGGCCCAGATACGCAGTATTTT	CASSPFGGGPDTQYF
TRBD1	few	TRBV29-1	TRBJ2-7	TGCAGCGTCTACGGACAGGGGGCCTACGAGCAGTACTTC	CSVYGQGAYEQYF
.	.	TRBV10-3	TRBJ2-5	TGTGCCATCAGTGAAGAGGGCCCTGCGGAGACCCAGTACTTC	CAISEEGPAETQYF
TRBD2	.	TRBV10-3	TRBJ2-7	TGTGCCATCAGGCGGGGACTAGCGGGAGTGGAAGAGCAGTACTTC	CAIRRGLAGVEEQYF
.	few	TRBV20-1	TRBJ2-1	TGCAGTGCTCTTACGCCAAGTAGGTACGATGAGCAGTTCTTC	CSALTPSRYDEQFF
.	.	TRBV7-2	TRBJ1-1	TGTGCCAGCAGCTTACACCCGGGGGTGGGCACTGAAGCTTTCTTT	CASSLHPGVGTEAFF
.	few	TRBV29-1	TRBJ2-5	TGCAGCGTTATCTTGGCGACGTGGGTGGAGACCCAGTACTTC	CSVILATWVETQYF
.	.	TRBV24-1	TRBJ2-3	TGTGCCACCAGTGATAGCCGGGATACGCAGTATTTT	CATSDSRDTQYF
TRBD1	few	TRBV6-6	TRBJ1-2	TGTGCCAGCAGTTCCTTCCCGGGACAGGCCCCCTATGGCTACACCTTC	CASSSFPGQAPYGYTF